Reported below is one TCR beta chain. This sample stems from a study of human T cells and chemical hapten exposure. As to time point: patch test 2, 6 weeks after DPC sensitization. Treatment here: therapeutic diphenylcyclopropenone sensitization with weekly scalp DPC. Trimming stripped 3 bases from V and 1 base from J, with 14 bases between. CDR3 length equals 16 residues. Germline loops: CDR1 LGHNA, CDR2 YSLEER. TCRdb independently ran MiXCR on the RACE reads; one entry per CDR3 protein. The table includes under 450,000 distinct CDR3 sequences, over 6% detected once. This receptor was identified in a woman aged 18-29 years with alopecia areata. Some clones in this sample may be carry-over from other donors' samples. This chain joins TRBV4-3 and TRBJ2-3, with D perhaps matching TRBD2 (7 bases). The sequences come from whole blood, collected in connection with sensitization to the hapten diphenylcyclopropenone (DPC). The CDR3 protein is CASSQSGGPGTDTQYF. CDR3 sequence (DNA): TGCGCCAGCAGCCAGTCCGGGGGGCCCGGCACAGATACGCAGTATTTT.